What follows are 28 T cell receptor beta chains derived from one specimen sequenced in a study of blood T cell repertoires in COVID-19. The assay was immunoSEQ multiplex PCR, and TCRdb's table has in-frame clones only and misses some. The table includes about 300,000 clones, 89% detected once. The sequenced material came from PBMCs or T cells enriched from blood (not recorded which). Every receptor here comes from a woman aged 50 to 60 who had been exposed to COVID-19.

The chain recombines TRBV18 with TRBJ2-5; 9 bases are shared with TRBD2. Germline V gives CDR1 KGHSH, CDR2 LQKENI. There are 17 residues in the CDR3. V lost 1 base to trimming and J lost 1 base; unmatched junction nucleotides: 7. CDR3 nucleotide sequence: TGTGCCAGCTCACCACAATTATTAGCGGGAGCCCAAGAGACCCAGTACTTC. Residues: CASSPQLLAGAQETQYF.

The rearrangement links TRBV5-3 to TRBJ1-6; D may be TRBD1 (5 bases). TRBV5-3 is reported as an ORF; its role is uncertain. V shed 7 bases and J shed 6 bases, with 20 bases lying between them. This CDR3 contains 16 residues. The CDR3 reads CARSDFGRVGNSPLHF. In DNA, the CDR3 is TGTGCCAGATCCGACTTTGGCAGGGTTGGTAATTCACCCCTCCACTTT.

The chain combines TRBV19 with TRBJ1-5; no firm D call. The CDR3 totals 15 residues. V was cut by 3 bases and J by 0 bases, with 9 bases left in between. From germline, CDR1 is LNHDA and CDR2 SQIVND (reference sequence). The CDR3 sequence: CASSIYRDSNQPQHF. The CDR3 coding sequence is TGTGCCAGTAGTATCTACCGGGATAGCAATCAGCCCCAGCATTTT.

The J gene is TRBJ1-4, the V gene TRBV29-1; 7 bases are shared with TRBD1. Germline-derived CDR1 and CDR2 are SQVTM and ANQGSEA. J was trimmed by 8 bases and V by 4 bases; bases with no gene match: 4. CDR3 size: 12 residues. For the CDR3, the DNA is TGCAGCGTTGGGACGGACAGGGAAAAACTGTTTTTT. Its protein product is CSVGTDREKLFF.

The rearrangement uses TRBV5-4 and TRBJ2-5; 11 nucleotides align to TRBD2. Trimming removed 5 bases from V and 4 bases from J; junction bases left unmatched: 4. The CDR3 sequence is 14 residues long. Germline CDR1 reads SGHNT; CDR2 reads YYREEE (reference sequence). This chain's CDR3 is CASSFSGGGETQYF. CDR3 coding DNA: TGTGCCAGCAGTTTTAGCGGGGGGGGAGAGACCCAGTACTTC.

The V call is TRBV2, the J call TRBJ1-6; D is perhaps TRBD1 (6 bases). Per the germline V gene, CDR1 is SNHLY and CDR2 is FYNNEI. This CDR3 comprises 13 residues. V lost 4 bases, J lost 12 bases, and 13 bases lay in between. CDR3 coding DNA: TGTGCCAGCAGTGGGACAGATAACCTACCCCTCCACTTT. This gives the protein CASSGTDNLPLHF.

The rearrangement links TRBV19 to TRBJ2-7, with TRBD1 matching over 9 bases. The ends lost 8 bases at V and 2 bases at J; junction bases unmatched: 4. Germline V gene data show CDR1 as LNHDA and CDR2 as SQIVND (reference sequence). CDR3 length: 13 amino acids. The CDR3 DNA reads as TGTGCCAGTGCAGGACAGGGGACCTACGAGCAGTACTTC. Amino acids: CASAGQGTYEQYF.

The J gene is TRBJ1-1, the V gene TRBV4-1, with 9 bases that match TRBD1. Germline loops: CDR1 MGHRA, CDR2 YSYEKL. Losses at the gene ends were 1 base for V and 1 base for J; bases not matched to a gene: 7. This CDR3 has 17 amino acids. CDR3: CASSQGGGTGTNTEAFF. As DNA, the CDR3 is TGCGCCAGCAGCCAAGGGGGCGGGACAGGGACGAACACTGAAGCTTTCTTT.

The chain joins TRBV14 to TRBJ1-6; D remains ambiguous. Germline CDR1 SGHDN, CDR2 FVKESK. V shed 3 bases and J shed 6 bases, with 6 bases lying between them. This CDR3 has 13 residues. In DNA, the CDR3 is TGTGCCAGCAGCCAGAAGCTTAATTCACCCCTCCACTTT. Translating it yields CASSQKLNSPLHF.

V usage is TRBV4-1 and J usage is TRBJ1-6; 10 bases agree with TRBD1. The CDR3 totals 17 residues. CDR1 is MGHRA and CDR2 is YSYEKL in the germline V gene. The ends lost 2 bases at V and 1 base at J; junction bases unmatched: 2. In DNA form, the CDR3 reads TGCGCCAGCAGCCAACTGGGACAGGGGTCCTATAATTCACCCCTCCACTTT. Amino acid sequence: CASSQLGQGSYNSPLHF.

The chain recombines TRBV6-5 with TRBJ2-7; 11 bases match TRBD1. The J segment lost 5 bases and the V segment lost 0 bases, leaving 3 bases of the junction unmatched. The length of the CDR3 is 15 residues. The V gene's germline CDR1 is MNHEY and CDR2 SVGAGI. CDR3 protein: CASSYSRTGGNEQYF. As DNA, the CDR3 is TGTGCCAGCAGTTACTCGAGGACAGGGGGCAACGAGCAGTACTTC.

This chain connects TRBV10-3 to TRBJ1-6, with D possibly matching TRBD1 (5 bases). Germline CDR1 ENHRY, CDR2 SYGVKD. With 2 bases removed from V and 7 bases from J, the gap between germline ends came to 15 bases. The CDR3 is 16 amino acids. The CDR3 spells CAISEAIGGTNSPLHF. For the CDR3, the DNA is TGTGCCATCAGTGAGGCCATCGGGGGAACGAATTCACCCCTCCACTTT.

This chain connects TRBV7-9 to TRBJ2-1; D is unclear. The CDR3 has 11 residues. Germline V gene lookup returns CDR1 SEHNR and CDR2 FQNEAQ (reference sequence). V gave up 5 bases and J gave up 5 bases, with 4 bases separating them. The CDR3 bases are TGTGCCAGCAGCCTAAACAATGAGCAGTTCTTC. It translates to CASSLNNEQFF. Full variable domain (rest looked up from reference TRBV7-9 and TRBJ2-1): DTGVSQNPRHKITKRGQNVTFRCDPISEHNRLYWYRQTLGQGPEFLTYFQNEAQLEKSRLLSDRFSAERPKGSFSTLEIQRTEQGDSAMYLCASSLNNEQFFGPGTRLTVL.

The rearrangement joins TRBV5-1 to TRBJ1-5; no clear D. In germline, CDR1 is SGHRS, CDR2 YFSETQ. Trimming pared 0 bases from V and 0 bases from J, leaving 10 bases between. The CDR3 is 16 amino acids. The CDR3 DNA reads TGCGCCAGCAGCTTGGAACCAGACTATAGCAATCAGCCCCAGCATTTT. Translated: CASSLEPDYSNQPQHF.

The chain uses TRBV5-4 and TRBJ1-6; D is ambiguous. Germline CDR1 SGHNT, CDR2 YYREEE (reference sequence). Trimming removed 1 base from V and 5 bases from J, with 10 bases in between. This CDR3 comprises 15 residues. The CDR3 bases are TGTGCCAGCAGCTTGACTTCCGGGAATAATTCACCCCTCCACTTT. This gives the protein CASSLTSGNNSPLHF.

There are a few counts of this clone. This chain connects TRBV10-3 to TRBJ1-2; D is perhaps TRBD1 (6 bases). The CDR3 extends over 15 amino acids. With 8 bases removed from V and 2 bases from J, the gap between germline ends came to 18 bases. From germline, CDR1 is ENHRY and CDR2 SYGVKD. The CDR3 is CAIAPVGQPNYGYTF. CDR3 coding DNA: TGTGCCATCGCCCCCGTAGGACAGCCAAACTATGGCTACACCTTC.

This chain uses TRBV18 with TRBJ1-2, with a tentative D call TRBD1 (6 bases). V was clipped by 4 bases and J by 4 bases, with 10 bases between them. The CDR3 runs 13 residues. Germline CDR1 is KGHSH and CDR2 is LQKENI. CDR3 protein: CASSRQDSYGYTF. The CDR3 DNA sequence: TGTGCCAGCTCACGACAGGACAGCTATGGCTACACCTTC.

The CDR3 sequence: CASSPRAAATNEKLFF. The CDR3 DNA reads TGCGCCAGCAGCCCAAGAGCGGCCGCAACTAATGAAAAACTGTTTTTT. The chain joins TRBV4-1 to TRBJ1-4; D uncertain. Germline V gives CDR1 MGHRA, CDR2 YSYEKL. The CDR3 has 16 amino acids. Trimming took off 4 bases at V and 0 bases at J, with 12 bases between the two ends.

The chain employs TRBV5-1 and TRBJ1-4, with 10 bases identical to TRBD1. J was trimmed by 8 bases and V by 0 bases; bases with no gene match: 4. The CDR3 contains 15 residues. Per germline, CDR1 SGHRS and CDR2 YFSETQ. For the CDR3, the DNA is TGCGCCAGCAGCTTGGGACAGGGGGCTCAGGAAAAACTGTTTTTT. Amino acids: CASSLGQGAQEKLFF.

The V and J genes are TRBV5-1 and TRBJ2-7; D gene unclear. This CDR3 has 17 residues. CDR1 SGHRS and CDR2 YFSETQ come from the germline V gene. Deletions cut 0 bases from V and 3 bases from J, with 19 bases between. CDR3 in DNA: TGCGCCAGCAGCTTGGATCCGGCCAGGTCACCCTTCTACGAGCAGTACTTC. Its protein is CASSLDPARSPFYEQYF.

This clone was found once. The chain has TRBV18 and TRBJ2-6; D gene ambiguous. There are 15 residues in the CDR3. V gave up 3 bases and J gave up 2 bases, with 8 bases separating them. Germline loops: CDR1 KGHSH, CDR2 LQKENI. CDR3 sequence reads: CASSPSRAGANVLTF. The CDR3 nucleotides are TGTGCCAGCTCACCGAGCCGGGCTGGGGCCAACGTCCTGACTTTC.

The chain carries TRBV19 and TRBJ2-1, with TRBD2 identical over 7 bases. The germline V gene has CDR1 LNHDA and CDR2 SQIVND (reference sequence). The CDR3 spans 18 residues. With V trimmed by 4 bases and J by 1 base, 13 bases remained unmatched. The CDR3 DNA reads TGTGCCAGTAGTACCCGACACCCCCGTAGCGGGTCCTACAATGAGCAGTTCTTC. It codes for CASSTRHPRSGSYNEQFF. The whole variable domain, remainder taken from reference TRBV19 and TRBJ2-1, is DGGITQSPKYLFRKEGQNVTLSCEQNLNHDAMYWYRQDPGQGLRLIYYSQIVNDFQKGDIAEGYSVSREKKESFPLTVTSAQKNPTAFYLCASSTRHPRSGSYNEQFFGPGTRLTVL.

This chain connects TRBV5-1 to TRBJ2-7; D perhaps matches TRBD1 (6 bases). The V end lost 8 bases, the J end lost 0 bases, and 30 bases lay between the germline ends. Looked up from germline, CDR1 is SGHRS and CDR2 is YFSETQ. There are 19 residues in the CDR3. Here the CDR3 reads CARFPNPGEPTLSSYEQYF. CDR3 bases: TGCGCCAGATTCCCCAATCCAGGGGAACCTACATTAAGCTCCTACGAGCAGTACTTC.

The chain carries TRBV5-8 and TRBJ1-5; TRBD1 agrees at 8 bases. This CDR3 has 15 amino acids. CDR1 SGHTS and CDR2 YDEGEE come from the germline V gene. With 3 bases clipped from V and 7 bases from J, the junction kept 9 bases outside the gene matches. CDR3 sequence (DNA): TGTGCCAGCAGCTGGACAGGGCCTCATCTGCAGCCCCAGCATTTT. Its protein product is CASSWTGPHLQPQHF. The entire variable domain, with the rest obtained from reference TRBV5-8 and TRBJ1-5, is as follows: EAGVTQSPTHLIKTRGQQATLRCSPISGHTSVYWYQQALGLGLQFLLWYDEGEERNRGNFPPRFSGRQFPNYSSELNVNALELEDSALYLCASSWTGPHLQPQHFGDGTRLSIL.

The chain combines TRBV6-1 with TRBJ1-3; D ambiguous. The ends were cut back, 2 bases at V and 3 bases at J, with 5 bases in the middle. The CDR3 spans 13 residues. Germline assignment: CDR1 MNHNS and CDR2 SASEGT. The CDR3 DNA reads TGTGCCAGCAGTGAACTAGATGGAAACACCATATATTTT. This codes for CASSELDGNTIYF.

The chain recombines TRBV18 with TRBJ2-7; 8 positions match TRBD1. The CDR3 is 18 residues long. After removal of 6 bases from V and 2 bases from J, the junction contained 18 bases not matched to a gene. The germline gives CDR1 KGHSH, CDR2 LQKENI. The DNA of the CDR3 is TGTGCCAGCTCCCCAAAGCTCCGAACCGGGACAGGACCCTACGAGCAGTACTTC. Translating it yields CASSPKLRTGTGPYEQYF.

This chain connects TRBV29-1 to TRBJ1-1; TRBD1 aligns across 7 bases. The germline CDR1 and CDR2 sequences are SQVTM and ANQGSEA. This CDR3 region has 13 residues. Trimming cost V 6 bases and J 6 bases; bases outside gene matches: 10. Here the CDR3 reads CSVVGQRISEAFF. The CDR3 nucleotides are TGCAGCGTCGTGGGACAGAGAATATCTGAAGCTTTCTTT.

The chain combines TRBV28 with TRBJ2-7; tentative D call: TRBD1 (5 bases). V lost 5 bases to trimming and J lost 2 bases, with 19 bases between them. Germline-derived CDR1 and CDR2 are MDHEN and SYDVKM. The CDR3 has 16 residues. The CDR3 spells CASSPPRTRITYEQYF. DNA of the CDR3: TGTGCCAGCAGTCCTCCCCGGACAAGAATCACCTACGAGCAGTACTTC. Using reference TRBV28 and TRBJ2-7 for the parts outside the CDR3, the full variable domain is DVKVTQSSRYLVKRTGEKVFLECVQDMDHENMFWYRQDPGLGLRLIYFSYDVKMKEKGDIPEGYSVSREKKERFSLILESASTNQTSMYLCASSPPRTRITYEQYFGPGTRLTVT.